Presented here are 9 T cell receptor beta chains from one specimen sequenced in a study of low-dose radiotherapy and immunotherapy resistance in tumors. Time point meaning: before trial treatment. TRAV- and TRBV-specific primers, spanning alpha and beta chains, primed first-strand cDNA. Both a constant-region primer and a V-primer adapter served to amplify TCRs across roughly 22 PCR cycles. TCRdb redid the calling of the reads with MiXCR, one entry per CDR3 protein. The data show some 71,000 distinct CDR3 sequences, more than 25% seen once. The sample consisted of PBMCs, taken before treatment. The origin of the receptors is a female donor with ovarian cancer.

This clonotype came up once. One base separates it from a far larger clone, so it is likely a read error. The chain couples TRBV28 to TRBJ2-1; D is possibly TRBD2 (7 bases). V lost 5 bases, J lost 5 bases, and 16 bases lay in between. The CDR3 covers 15 residues. Germline V lookup: CDR1 MDHEN, CDR2 SYDVKM. The CDR3 loop reads CASSERGGHHNEQFF. The CDR3 DNA sequence: TGTGCCAGCAGTGAAAGGGGGGGGCACCACAATGAGCAGTTCTTC.

This clonotype was seen ten or more times. The V call is TRBV7-8, the J call TRBJ2-2; a possible D gene is TRBD1 (5 bases). V was clipped by 6 bases and J by 3 bases, with 14 bases between them. Per germline, CDR1 SGHVS and CDR2 FQNEAQ. The CDR3 length is 15 residues. The CDR3: CASSIRGFDTGELFF. In DNA form, the CDR3 reads TGTGCCAGCAGTATTAGGGGTTTTGACACCGGGGAGCTGTTTTTT.

V and J are TRBV28 and TRBJ1-5; maybe TRBD1 (6 bases). Per germline, CDR1 MDHEN and CDR2 SYDVKM. The CDR3 consists of 13 residues. The V end lost 6 bases, the J end lost 6 bases, and 12 bases lay between the germline ends. DNA for the CDR3: TGTGCCAGCAGGGGGGGCGCCGGTCAGCCCCAGCATTTT. Protein sequence: CASRGGAGQPQHF.

This clonotype was counted a few times. A far larger clone is just one base off, so this is likely a read error. The chain links TRBV5-4 to TRBJ1-1; D might be TRBD1 (5 bases). V gave up 2 bases and J gave up 3 bases, with 8 bases separating them. CDR1 is SGHNT, CDR2 YYREEE, per germline (reference sequence). The CDR3 covers 13 residues. CDR3 coding DNA: TGTGCCAGCAGCTTACAGGCGGACACTGAAGCTTTCTTT. Amino acid sequence: CASSLQADTEAFF.

This clonotype was recorded at least ten times. V and J are TRBV9 and TRBJ2-3; a weak D match, TRBD2 (5 bases). V was clipped by 0 bases and J by 4 bases, with 12 bases between them. The CDR3 is 15 amino acids. Germline V lookup: CDR1 SGDLS, CDR2 YYNGEE. CDR3 sequence (DNA): TGTGCCAGCAGCGTAGCTCCGGGAACCCCAGATACGCAGTATTTT. This encodes CASSVAPGTPDTQYF.

This clonotype was counted between two and nine times. The rearrangement uses TRBV11-3 and TRBJ2-5, with TRBD2 as a possible D gene (6 bases). Trimming shortened V by 5 bases and J by 5 bases, and 18 bases separated the two germline ends. The germline V gene encodes CDR1 SGHNT and CDR2 YENEEA. The CDR3 runs to 15 residues. CDR3: CASSLGSVSGETQYF. CDR3 DNA sequence: TGTGCCAGCAGCCTGGGGTCCGTAAGCGGGGAGACCCAGTACTTC.

There are a few counts of this clonotype. A single base is all that separates this from a far larger clone, so a read error is likely. V usage is TRBV6-5 and J usage is TRBJ2-4, with 10 nucleotides matching TRBD2. The germline V gene has CDR1 MNHEY and CDR2 SVGAGI. V was clipped by 2 bases and J by 13 bases; unmatched bases: 11. The CDR3 covers 15 residues. The CDR3 DNA reads TGTGCCAGCAGTTACACGGTAGCGGGAGGCAATGAGCAGTACTTC. Translated, it gives CASSYTVAGGNEQYF.

The chain couples TRBV7-9 to TRBJ2-1; the match to TRBD2 covers 10 bases. The CDR3 runs 17 residues. V lost 4 bases and J lost 5; bases outside the gene matches: 11. Per the germline V gene, CDR1 is SEHNR and CDR2 is FQNEAQ (reference sequence). The CDR3 protein is CASSSGGLAGVDNEQFF. CDR3 coding DNA: TGTGCCAGCAGCTCAGGTGGGCTAGCGGGAGTGGACAATGAGCAGTTCTTC. The full variable domain, with the rest looked up from reference TRBV7-9 and TRBJ2-1, is DTGVSQNPRHKITKRGQNVTFRCDPISEHNRLYWYRQTLGQGPEFLTYFQNEAQLEKSRLLSDRFSAERPKGSFSTLEIQRTEQGDSAMYLCASSSGGLAGVDNEQFFGPGTRLTVL.

This chain joins TRBV6-8 and TRBJ1-6, with 10 positions matching TRBD1. The CDR3 has 15 residues. Germline CDR1 reads MNHGY; CDR2 reads SAAAGT. Trimming removed 0 bases from V and 8 bases from J; junction bases left unmatched: 1. The CDR3 sequence: CASSYSGTGDSPLHF. The CDR3 bases are TGTGCCAGCAGTTACTCCGGGACAGGGGATTCACCCCTCCACTTT.